These 27 T cell receptor beta chains were all obtained from the same sample, sequenced in a study of blood T cells in healthy people across ages. Next came a second PCR, run for roughly 6 to 11 cycles, which used a sample-barcoded 5' primer along with a J-beta primer mix. TCRdb re-analysed the 5' RACE reads in MiXCR, keeping a single row per CDR3 protein. Counted here are roughly 1,800,000 distinct CDR3 sequences, 49% occurring once; the ten biggest clones make up approximately 2.1%. Sample: blood. These receptors were obtained from a woman aged 40 to 49 in good health.

V and J are TRBV4-3 and TRBJ2-1; TRBD2 matches 13 bases. This CDR3 has 16 residues. Germline V gives CDR1 LGHNA, CDR2 YSLEER. After removal of 3 bases from V and 8 bases from J, the junction contained 7 bases not matched to a gene. The chain's CDR3 is CASSQELAGGRHEQFF. In DNA form, the CDR3 reads TGCGCCAGCAGCCAGGAACTAGCGGGGGGGCGCCATGAGCAGTTCTTC.

This clonotype was counted a few times. The J gene is TRBJ2-4, the V gene TRBV7-2; the D gene could be TRBD1 or TRBD2 (6 bases each). The CDR3 covers 16 residues. The germline gives CDR1 SGHTA, CDR2 FQGNSA. Trimming took 5 bases from V and 5 from J, leaving 19 bases between them. Written as DNA, the CDR3 is TGTGCCAGCAGCACTAAGCTCGGGGGCGGCGAAAACATTCAGTACTTC. Translated: CASSTKLGGGENIQYF. Looking up the rest from reference TRBV7-2 and TRBJ2-4 gives the full variable domain: GAGVSQSPSNKVTEKGKDVELRCDPISGHTALYWYRQSLGQGLEFLIYFQGNSAPDKSGLPSDRFSAERTGGSVSTLTIQRTQQEDSAVYLCASSTKLGGGENIQYFGAGTRLSVL.

The CDR3 sequence: CASRERTGLRNEQFF. The CDR3 coding sequence is TGTGCCAGCAGAGAACGCACGGGACTCCGGAATGAGCAGTTCTTC. The chain recombines TRBV6-5 with TRBJ2-1; D is perhaps TRBD2 (6 bases). V was trimmed by 6 bases and J by 7 bases, leaving 19 bases between them. This CDR3 region has 15 residues. Germline CDR1 and CDR2: MNHEY and SVGAGI.

This clonotype came up a few times. A clone one base away is much larger, so this may be a read error. This chain joins TRBV9 and TRBJ2-5; the D gene is possibly TRBD2 (5 bases). Germline CDR1 reads SGDLS; CDR2 reads YYNGEE. The CDR3 extends over 15 amino acids. In DNA, the CDR3 is TGTGCCGGCAGCGTAGAGGGATCTAGGCAAGAGACCCAGTACTTC. Amino acids: CAGSVEGSRQETQYF.

CDR3 residues: CSAREIRGSSYNSPLHF. CDR3 DNA: TGCAGTGCTAGAGAAATCAGGGGGTCATCCTATAATTCACCCCTCCACTTT. The rearrangement links TRBV20-1 to TRBJ1-6; 7 nucleotides agree with TRBD1. Germline V gene data show CDR1 as DFQATT and CDR2 as SNEGSKA (reference sequence). The V and J ends lost 0 bases and 1 base, in that order; junction bases with no gene match: 6. The CDR3 totals 17 residues.

The chain has TRBV4-3 and TRBJ2-7; no definite D call. Germline CDR1 LGHNA, CDR2 YSLEER. CDR3 length: 11 residues. Trimming took 2 bases from V and 8 from J, leaving 7 bases between them. The CDR3 sequence is CASSQLGQQYF. The CDR3 nucleotides are TGCGCCAGCAGCCAATTGGGTCAGCAGTACTTC.

The rearrangement uses TRBV4-3 and TRBJ2-3; perhaps TRBD2 as D (5 bases). Germline V CDR1 and CDR2: LGHNA, YSLEER. CDR3 length: 15 residues. V lost 4 bases to trimming and J lost 1 base, with 12 bases between them. The chain's CDR3 is CASSPWSGGTDTQYF. In DNA, the CDR3 is TGCGCCAGCAGCCCTTGGAGCGGAGGCACAGATACGCAGTATTTT.

The chain couples TRBV12-3 or TRBV12-4 to TRBJ2-1, with D perhaps TRBD1 (6 bases). Matching the DNA end better, TRBJ2-7 makes the J call doubtful. The length of the CDR3 is 15 residues. For the CDR3, the DNA is TGTGCCAGCACTCGGGGCAGGGGATCCTACAATGAGCAGTACTTC. Protein product: CASTRGRGSYNEQYF.

The V and J genes are TRBV5-6 and TRBJ2-1; TRBD1 or TRBD2 may be the D gene (5 bases each). Trimming took 1 base from V and 10 from J, leaving 12 bases between them. Germline V gives CDR1 SGHDT, CDR2 YYEEEE. This CDR3 spans 13 amino acids. The CDR3 sequence is CASSLRVGTEQFF. DNA for the CDR3: TGTGCCAGCAGCTTGCGTGTAGGGACGGAGCAGTTCTTC.

This clonotype was recorded once. The CDR3 region has the DNA TGTGCCAGCAGTTTAGGGGGGACGCCAAACACTGAAGCTTTCTTT. Protein sequence: CASSLGGTPNTEAFF. The V call is TRBV12-3 or TRBV12-4, the J call TRBJ1-1; D perhaps matches TRBD1 (5 bases). The CDR3 totals 15 residues. The V gene lost 1 base and the J gene lost 2 bases, with 11 bases spanning the gap.

The chain links TRBV2 to TRBJ2-3; D is possibly TRBD1 (6 bases). This CDR3 has 15 residues. Germline V gene lookup returns CDR1 SNHLY and CDR2 FYNNEI. V was shortened by 6 bases and J by 5 bases, with 18 bases between the two germline ends. The CDR3 loop reads CASSQVGTKGDTQYF. The CDR3, as DNA: TGTGCCAGCAGCCAAGTGGGGACAAAAGGAGATACGCAGTATTTT.

The gene calls are TRBV7-6 and TRBJ2-5; TRBD1 aligns across 7 bases. V lost 4 bases to trimming and J lost 4 bases; unmatched junction nucleotides: 9. The CDR3 spans 15 residues. Germline values: CDR1 SGHVS, CDR2 FNYEAQ. The CDR3: CASSSTQGVLETQYF. The CDR3 DNA reads TGTGCCAGCAGCTCAACCCAGGGGGTATTAGAGACCCAGTACTTC.

A few counts support this clonotype. The chain recombines TRBV14 with TRBJ2-5, with a weak D call TRBD1 (5 bases). The CDR3 is 13 amino acids. V shed 5 bases and J shed 1 base, with 8 bases lying between them. Germline CDR1 SGHDN, CDR2 FVKESK. The CDR3 protein is CASSGHLQETQYF. CDR3 coding DNA: TGTGCCAGCAGCGGACACCTCCAAGAGACCCAGTACTTC.

This clonotype has a handful of counts. This chain joins TRBV20-1 and TRBJ1-1; 7 nucleotides line up with TRBD1. Germline V gives CDR1 DFQATT, CDR2 SNEGSKA (reference sequence). The CDR3 is 15 amino acids. V lost 8 bases, J lost 5 bases, and 17 bases stayed unmatched. CDR3 bases: TGCAGTTTATATAACCTGGTTAGGGGGCTGACTGAAGCTTTCTTT. Translating it yields CSLYNLVRGLTEAFF.

This clonotype has only one observation. This rearrangement joins TRBV11-3 to TRBJ2-3, with 8 bases matching TRBD2. The CDR3 covers 15 residues. Losses at the gene ends were 5 bases for V and 3 bases for J; bases not matched to a gene: 7. Germline CDR1 reads SGHNT; CDR2 reads YENEEA. CDR3 amino acids: CASSDGRVRTDTQYF. The CDR3 bases are TGTGCCAGCAGCGACGGGAGGGTAAGGACAGATACGCAGTATTTT.

CDR3 residues: CASSPSAGVEYNEQFF. The CDR3 coding sequence is TGTGCCAGCAGTCCCTCAGCGGGGGTGGAGTACAATGAGCAGTTCTTC. The chain carries TRBV12-3 or TRBV12-4 and TRBJ2-1; 8 nucleotides line up with TRBD2. The CDR3 extends over 16 amino acids. V lost 5 bases to trimming and J lost 4 bases; unmatched junction nucleotides: 10.

This clonotype has only a few counts. V is TRBV4-3 and J is TRBJ2-3; tentatively, D is TRBD1 or TRBD2 (6 bases each). CDR3 size: 18 residues. Trimming removed 0 bases from V and 0 bases from J, with 16 bases in between. The germline CDR1 and CDR2 sequences are LGHNA and YSLEER. CDR3 nucleotides: TGCGCCAGCAGCCAAGATGGGCCCGGGGGCCTTAGCACAGATACGCAGTATTTT. Translated, it gives CASSQDGPGGLSTDTQYF.

J is TRBJ2-5 and V is TRBV7-2; D gene ambiguous. The V end was cut by 5 bases, the J end by 1 base, with 11 bases between. Per the germline V gene, CDR1 is SGHTA and CDR2 is FQGNSA. This CDR3 has 14 amino acids. The CDR3 is CASSNSYPQETQYF. The CDR3 nucleotides read TGTGCCAGCAGCAACAGTTACCCCCAAGAGACCCAGTACTTC.

This chain uses TRBV20-1 with TRBJ1-1; D remains unclear. The CDR3 spans 12 residues. Trimming left V 6 bases short and J 1 base short, with 9 bases between. Germline CDR1 reads DFQATT; CDR2 reads SNEGSKA (reference sequence). CDR3 sequence (DNA): TGCAGTGCCACGAGACAGAACACTGAAGCTTTCTTT. Translating gives CSATRQNTEAFF.

The CDR3 coding sequence is TGCGCCAGCAGCCGACGCGGGACTAGCGGGGGGGCTGCGTCCTACAATGAGCAGTTCTTC. It specifies CASSRRGTSGGAASYNEQFF. This chain joins TRBV4-3 and TRBJ2-1; 16 bases are a match to TRBD2. CDR1 and CDR2 (germline): LGHNA, YSLEER. V was pared by 4 bases and J by 1 base, with 10 bases of the junction left unmatched. The CDR3 is 20 residues long.

J is TRBJ2-1 and V is TRBV5-1; no clear D. Germline CDR1 reads SGHRS; CDR2 reads YFSETQ. The CDR3 sequence is 18 residues long. The V end was cut by 4 bases, the J end by 0 bases, with 20 bases between. This CDR3 is CASSPYYRSSPSYNEQFF. CDR3 DNA sequence: TGCGCCAGCAGCCCGTATTATCGTAGTTCCCCCTCCTACAATGAGCAGTTCTTC. Variable domain in full (rest from reference TRBV5-1 and TRBJ2-1): KAGVTQTPRYLIKTRGQQVTLSCSPISGHRSVSWYQQTPGQGLQFLFEYFSETQRNKGNFPGRFSGRQFSNSRSEMNVSTLELGDSALYLCASSPYYRSSPSYNEQFFGPGTRLTVL.

The rearrangement joins TRBV20-1 to TRBJ2-5; 8 bases map to TRBD2. The V gene end was trimmed by 5 bases and the J gene end by 0 bases; junction bases not matched to a gene: 11. This CDR3 comprises 16 residues. Germline V CDR1 and CDR2: DFQATT, SNEGSKA (reference sequence). The DNA for the CDR3 is TGCAGTGCTCTCCAATTTAGCGGGGAGTACCAAGAGACCCAGTACTTC. Protein sequence: CSALQFSGEYQETQYF.

V gene TRBV6-2 or TRBV6-3 combines with J gene TRBJ2-1; D gene ambiguous. Trimming pared 6 bases from V and 9 bases from J, leaving 12 bases between. Germline V gene sequence: CDR1 MNHEY, CDR2 SVGEGT. CDR3 length: 12 residues. The CDR3 spells CASSPHLREQFF. The CDR3 DNA sequence: TGTGCCAGCAGCCCCCACCTGCGTGAGCAGTTCTTC.

This chain links TRBV4-2 with TRBJ2-6, with TRBD2 matching 7 bases. The CDR3 is 19 amino acids. CDR1 and CDR2 (germline): LGHNA, YNFKEQ. V was clipped by 4 bases and J by 1 base; unmatched bases: 13. CDR3 loop: CASSLSSQRGSSGANVLTF. In DNA, the CDR3 is TGTGCCAGCAGCCTAAGTTCTCAGCGGGGAAGTTCTGGGGCCAACGTCCTGACTTTC.

This clonotype was seen just once. The chain links TRBV24-1 to TRBJ2-1; TRBD1 matches at 10 bases. The CDR3 covers 16 residues. Germline assignment: CDR1 KGHDR and CDR2 SFDVKD. The trim removed 4 bases at V and 6 bases at J, leaving 8 bases unmatched. The CDR3 DNA reads as TGTGCCACCAGTGACGAACCGGGACAGGGGACCAATGAGCAGTTCTTC. It is translated as CATSDEPGQGTNEQFF.

Details on this clonotype: The junction does not match germline at one end; this may be a read error. The chain employs TRBV10-2 and TRBJ2-7; D is perhaps TRBD1 or TRBD2 (5 bases each). CDR1 is WSHSY, CDR2 SAAADI, per germline. The CDR3 contains 15 residues. CDR3 sequence: CGSSESIMRGYEQYF. The CDR3 nucleotides read TGCGGCAGCAGTGAGTCGATTATGAGGGGCTACGAGCAGTACTTC.

In its sample, this clonotype was seen a few times. This chain connects TRBV7-3 to TRBJ2-1, with TRBD2 matching 9 bases. Losses at the gene ends were 5 bases for V and 8 bases for J; bases not matched to a gene: 7. The CDR3 is 14 amino acids. Germline assignment: CDR1 SGHTA and CDR2 FQGTGA. The CDR3 region has the DNA TGTGCCAGCAGCCCAGCGGGGGGCCGCTATGAGCAGTTCTTC. This gives the protein CASSPAGGRYEQFF.